The clone carrying this T cell receptor beta chain was counted a few times. This entry comes from a study of T cell responses to AZD1222 COVID-19 vaccine. As for the study in general: Second doses that came at about 4 or about 12 weeks were put together.

Some clones are missing from TCRdb's copy, which holds only in-frame ones; the method was immunoSEQ multiplex PCR. In the table there are more than 110,000 clones, roughly 90% of which are singletons. V was clipped by 4 bases and J by 5 bases, with 11 bases between them. The CDR3 totals 14 residues. From germline, CDR1 is MGHRA and CDR2 YSYEKL. This TCR was recovered from an adult in good health. The specimen comprised peripheral blood, sampled on day 0 of AZD1222 vaccination. This sequence joins TRBV4-1 and TRBJ1-4; D is unclear. The CDR3 region has the DNA TGCGCCAGCAGCCGCACGGGTTTCAATGAAAAACTGTTTTTT. This encodes CASSRTGFNEKLFF.